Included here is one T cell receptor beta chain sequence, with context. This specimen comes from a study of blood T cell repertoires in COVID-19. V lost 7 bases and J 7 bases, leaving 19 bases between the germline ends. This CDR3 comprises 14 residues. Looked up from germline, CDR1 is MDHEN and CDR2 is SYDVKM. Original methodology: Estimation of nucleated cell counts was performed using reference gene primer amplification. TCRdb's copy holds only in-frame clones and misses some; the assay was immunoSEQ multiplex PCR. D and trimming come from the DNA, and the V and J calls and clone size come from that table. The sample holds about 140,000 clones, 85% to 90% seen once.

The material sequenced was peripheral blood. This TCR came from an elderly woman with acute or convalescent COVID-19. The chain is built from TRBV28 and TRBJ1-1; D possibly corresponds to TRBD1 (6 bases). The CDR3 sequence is CASTKGRGGSEAFF. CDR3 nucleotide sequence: TGTGCCAGCACGAAAGGGAGGGGGGGTAGTGAAGCTTTCTTT.